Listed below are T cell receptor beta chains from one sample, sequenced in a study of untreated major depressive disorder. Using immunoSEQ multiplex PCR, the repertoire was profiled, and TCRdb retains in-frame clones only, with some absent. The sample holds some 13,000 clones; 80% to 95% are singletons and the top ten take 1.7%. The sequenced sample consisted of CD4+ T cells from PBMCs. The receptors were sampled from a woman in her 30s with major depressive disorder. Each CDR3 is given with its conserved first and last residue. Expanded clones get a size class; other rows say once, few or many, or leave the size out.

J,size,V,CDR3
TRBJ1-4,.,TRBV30,CAWNQGATNEKLFF
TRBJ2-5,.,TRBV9,CASSQTGLETQYF
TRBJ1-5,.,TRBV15,CATSRDKGSNQPQHF
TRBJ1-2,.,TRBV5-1,CASSLASGGANYGYTF
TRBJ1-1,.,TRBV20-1,CSAYETVRAFF
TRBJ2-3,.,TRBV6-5,CASSRADSTDTQYF
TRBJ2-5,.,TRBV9,CASSVGYQGGPSDQYF
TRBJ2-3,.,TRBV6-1,CASSESGQGYDWGDTQYF
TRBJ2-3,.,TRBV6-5,CASSYLLAGGTDTQYF
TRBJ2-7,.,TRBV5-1,CASLGSSYEQYF
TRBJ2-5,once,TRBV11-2,CASSLGLKETQYF
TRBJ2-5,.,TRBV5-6,CASSSLETQYF
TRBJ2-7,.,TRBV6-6,CASRASGRAFEQYF
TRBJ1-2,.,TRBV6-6,CASSYHGGEGDGYTF
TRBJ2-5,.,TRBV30,CAWSVSGRGSETQYF
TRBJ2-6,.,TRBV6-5,CASSYISVSGANVLTF
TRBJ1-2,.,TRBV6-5,CASSHDRGLSGYTF
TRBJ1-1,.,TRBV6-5,CASSDPGQNTEAFF
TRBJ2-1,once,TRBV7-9,CASSFGSEQFF
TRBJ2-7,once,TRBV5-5,CASSFGQGVIYEQYF
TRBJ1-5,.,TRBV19,CASSIVQDQPQHF
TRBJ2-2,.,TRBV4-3,CASSQFSGLAGGSTGELFF
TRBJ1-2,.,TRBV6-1,CASSDRTGNYGYTF
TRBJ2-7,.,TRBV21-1,CASSKAGLAGRIWNEQYF
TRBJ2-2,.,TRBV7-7,CASSLLRDTGELFF
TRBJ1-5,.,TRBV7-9,CASSPGQGWDQPQHF
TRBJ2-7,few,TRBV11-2,CASSLTKADRPYEQYF
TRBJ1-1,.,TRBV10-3,CAISYRDRGTEAFF
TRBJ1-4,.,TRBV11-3,CASSLEAAGSSGKLFF
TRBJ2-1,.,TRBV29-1,CSVRGQTYNEQFF
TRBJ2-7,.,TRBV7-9,CASSLPVWTLSSYEQYF
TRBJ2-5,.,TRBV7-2,CASSLATLAGERETQYF
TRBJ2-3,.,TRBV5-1,CASSLEVRSASTDTQYF
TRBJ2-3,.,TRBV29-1,CSAALAYSVDTQYF
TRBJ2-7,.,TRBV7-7,CASSLQEGVTYEQYF
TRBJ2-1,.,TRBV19,CASSPRKRAGGDEQFF
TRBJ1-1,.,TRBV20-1,CSASLTEAFF
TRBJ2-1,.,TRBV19,CASSIFSGRASGNEQFF
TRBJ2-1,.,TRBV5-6,CASSLYSGSSYNEQFF
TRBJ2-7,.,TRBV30,CAWSQPGIPYEQYF
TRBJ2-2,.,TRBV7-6,CASSLRGTNTGELFF
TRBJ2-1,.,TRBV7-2,CASSSGPNNEQFF
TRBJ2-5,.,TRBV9,CASGPGLAPETQYF
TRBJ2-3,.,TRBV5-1,CASSYQGADTQYF
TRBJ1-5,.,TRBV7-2,CASSGRDIRQPQHF
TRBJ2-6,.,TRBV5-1,CASSPNTGANVLTF
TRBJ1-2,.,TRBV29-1,CSVYRGGYGYTF
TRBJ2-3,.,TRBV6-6,CASSSPGQGYTDTQYF
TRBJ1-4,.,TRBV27,CASSVGTPNEKLFF
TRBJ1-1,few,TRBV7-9,CASSAGGGGRTEAFF
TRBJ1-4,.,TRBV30,CAWSNGGRGEKLFF
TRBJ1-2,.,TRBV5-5,CASSHISGQGNYGYTF
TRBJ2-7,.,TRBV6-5,CASREYREPVYEQYF
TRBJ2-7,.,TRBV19,CASSITGAGGHEQYF